The entry below gives a single T cell receptor beta chain sequence along with its context. What this receptor recognizes is not known. No much larger clone is present one base from it, and per-base qualities are unavailable. The study evaluated CTLA-4 blockade (ipilimumab) given together with focal radiation therapy in patients who had chemo-refractory metastatic non-small-cell lung cancer. This specimen belongs to a study of radiotherapy plus CTLA-4 blockade in lung cancer (dated by TCRdb to between 2017 and 2018). About the investigation overall: Objective responses occurred in about 19% of enrolled patients, and less than 35% achieved disease control.

Libraries were built with the immunoSEQ multiplex PCR assay. The clones in this table, taken by TCRdb from immuneACCESS, are in-frame only. Not every clone is retained; where verified, under half of the shortfall comes from an unresolved V gene, and the cause of the rest is unknown. For this sample there are about 55,000 clones; approximately 84% appear just once. 5% to 6.5% of the sample comes from the top ten. The CDR3 goes from the cysteine to the phenylalanine over 14 residues. The retained sequence is limited to the CDR3, 42 bases, with the frame set at the first base. From V the trimming removes 2 bases and from J it removes 5 bases, while the gene matches leave 2 bases of the junction unaccounted for. The germline V gene gives CDR1 as MGHDK and CDR2 as SYGVNS. What the work shows at the level of the full study, not this receptor alone: The strongest predictors of response, as reported, were early dynamic changes in blood T cell clones along with a rise in serum interferon-beta after radiation. TCR clones derived from tumors expanded in peripheral blood after treatment with radiotherapy and ipilimumab.

The V and J genes are TRBV25-1 and TRBJ1-5; 8 central nucleotides agree with TRBD1. The sequenced sample was peripheral blood, obtained from a patient treated with radiotherapy plus ipilimumab. The receptor's source is a human donor with non-small cell lung cancer whose response to radiotherapy plus ipilimumab could not be evaluated. The CDR3 protein sequence reads: CASSEQGAHQPQHF. The nucleotide sequence reads as follows: TGTGCCAGCAGTGAACAGGGGGCTCATCAGCCCCAGCATTTT.